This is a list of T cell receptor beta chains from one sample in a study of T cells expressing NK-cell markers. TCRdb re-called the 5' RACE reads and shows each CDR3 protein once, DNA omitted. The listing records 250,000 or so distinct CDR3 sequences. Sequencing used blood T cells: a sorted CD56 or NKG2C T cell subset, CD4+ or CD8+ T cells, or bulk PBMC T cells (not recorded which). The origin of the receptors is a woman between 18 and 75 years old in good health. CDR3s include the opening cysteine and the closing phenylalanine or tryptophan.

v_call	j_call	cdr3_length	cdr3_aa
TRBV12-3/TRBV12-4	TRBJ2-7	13	CASRRTVFYEQYF
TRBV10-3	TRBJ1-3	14	CAIRGQLSGNTIYF
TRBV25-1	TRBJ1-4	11	CASSSQEKLFF
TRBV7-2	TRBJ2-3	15	CASKRDSGRRDTQYF
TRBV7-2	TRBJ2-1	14	CASSLGLADGEQFF
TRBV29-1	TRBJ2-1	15	CSVGPLAGGYNEQFF
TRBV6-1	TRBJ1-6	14	CASRPGQFNSPLHF
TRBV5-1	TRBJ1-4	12	CASKSIGEKLFF
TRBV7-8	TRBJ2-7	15	CASSFSTGEYYEQYF
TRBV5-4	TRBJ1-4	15	CASSFLEGGREKLFF
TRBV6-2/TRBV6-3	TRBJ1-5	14	CASSFAWGEQPQHF
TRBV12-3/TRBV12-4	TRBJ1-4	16	CASSLGWGQGNEKLFF
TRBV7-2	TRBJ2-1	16	CASSLPGGGTYNEQFF
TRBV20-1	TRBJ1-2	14	CSAPDRPGVYGYTF
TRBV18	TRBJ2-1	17	CASSPPTGLSSYNEQFF
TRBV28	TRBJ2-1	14	CASSPPREGGEQFF
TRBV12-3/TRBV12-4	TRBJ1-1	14	CASRRGPVNTEAFF
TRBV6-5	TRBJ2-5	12	CASSSDQETQYF
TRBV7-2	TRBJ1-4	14	CASSLGQVNEKLFF